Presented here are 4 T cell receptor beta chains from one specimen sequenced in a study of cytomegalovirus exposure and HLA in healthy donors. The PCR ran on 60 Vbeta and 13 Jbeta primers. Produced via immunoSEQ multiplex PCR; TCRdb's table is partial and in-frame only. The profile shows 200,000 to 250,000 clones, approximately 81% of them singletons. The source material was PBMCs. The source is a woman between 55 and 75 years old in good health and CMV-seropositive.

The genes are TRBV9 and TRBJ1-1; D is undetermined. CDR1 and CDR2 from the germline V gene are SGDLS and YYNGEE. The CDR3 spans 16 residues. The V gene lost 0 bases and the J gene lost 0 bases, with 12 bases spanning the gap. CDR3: CASSVGVGVLNTEAFF. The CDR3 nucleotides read TGTGCCAGCAGCGTAGGGGTAGGAGTTCTGAACACTGAAGCTTTCTTT.

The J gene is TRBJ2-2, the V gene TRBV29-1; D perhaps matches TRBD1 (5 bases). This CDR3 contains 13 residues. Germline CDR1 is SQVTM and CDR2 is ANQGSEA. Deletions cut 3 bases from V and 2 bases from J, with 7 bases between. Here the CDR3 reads CSVEDINTGELFF. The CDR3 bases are TGCAGCGTTGAGGACATTAACACCGGGGAGCTGTTTTTT.

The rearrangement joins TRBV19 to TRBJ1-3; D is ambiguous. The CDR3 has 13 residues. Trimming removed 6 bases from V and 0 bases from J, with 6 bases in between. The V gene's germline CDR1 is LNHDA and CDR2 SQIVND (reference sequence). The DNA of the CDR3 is TGTGCCAGTAGAGCCATCTCTGGAAACACCATATATTTT. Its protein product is CASRAISGNTIYF.

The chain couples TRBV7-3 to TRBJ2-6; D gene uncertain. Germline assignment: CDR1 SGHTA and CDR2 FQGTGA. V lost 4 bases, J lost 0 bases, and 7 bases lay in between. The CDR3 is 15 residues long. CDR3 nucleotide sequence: TGTGCCAGCAGCTCGAGGAGCTCTGGGGCCAACGTCCTGACTTTC. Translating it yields CASSSRSSGANVLTF.